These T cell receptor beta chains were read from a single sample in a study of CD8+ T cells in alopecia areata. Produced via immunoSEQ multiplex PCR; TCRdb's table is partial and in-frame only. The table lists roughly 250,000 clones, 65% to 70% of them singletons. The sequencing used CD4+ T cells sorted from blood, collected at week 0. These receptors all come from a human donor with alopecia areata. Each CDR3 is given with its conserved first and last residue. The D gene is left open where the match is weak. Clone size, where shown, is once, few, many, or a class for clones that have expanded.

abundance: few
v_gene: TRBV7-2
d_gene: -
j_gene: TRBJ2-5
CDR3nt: TGTGCCAGCAGCTTAGGTTTGACACCTCAAGAGACCCAGTACTTC
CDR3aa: CASSLGLTPQETQYF

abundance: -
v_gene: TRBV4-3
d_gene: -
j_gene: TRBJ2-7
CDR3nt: TGCGCCAGCAGCCAAGAGGTAGGGCGATTCTACGAGCAGTACTTC
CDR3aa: CASSQEVGRFYEQYF

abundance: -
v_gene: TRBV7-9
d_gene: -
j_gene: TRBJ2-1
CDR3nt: TGTGCCAGCAGTACGATATCCGGACTCAGTACCTACAATGAGCAGTTCTTC
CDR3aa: CASSTISGLSTYNEQFF

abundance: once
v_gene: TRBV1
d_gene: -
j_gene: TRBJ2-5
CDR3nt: TGCACCAGCAGCCAAGACCTGGGACATCTTAGGGAGACCCAGTACTTC
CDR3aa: CTSSQDLGHLRETQYF

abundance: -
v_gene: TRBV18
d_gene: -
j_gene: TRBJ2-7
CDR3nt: TGTGCCAGCTCATCACCGGAACAGGCTTTGGGTCAGTACTTC
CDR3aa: CASSSPEQALGQYF

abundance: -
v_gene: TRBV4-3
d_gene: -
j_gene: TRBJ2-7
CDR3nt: TGCGCCAGCAGCCGCCGAAAGGGCTACTTC
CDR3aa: CASSRRKGYF

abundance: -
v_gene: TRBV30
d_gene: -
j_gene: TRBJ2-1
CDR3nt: TGTGCCTGGAGTGTGATGCTAGCCAATGAGCAGTTCTTC
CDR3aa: CAWSVMLANEQFF

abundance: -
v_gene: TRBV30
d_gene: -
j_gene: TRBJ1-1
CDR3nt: TGTGCCTGGAGTGTAGCGGGACCCTGGGGCACTGAAGCTTTCTTT
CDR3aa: CAWSVAGPWGTEAFF

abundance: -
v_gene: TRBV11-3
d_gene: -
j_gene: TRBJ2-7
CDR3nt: TGTGCCAGCAGCCCTCGGGCAGACTACGAGCAGTACTTC
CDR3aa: CASSPRADYEQYF

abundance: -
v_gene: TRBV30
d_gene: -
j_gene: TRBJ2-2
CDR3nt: TGTGCCGGGGGGTCCCCGAACACCGGGGAGCTGTTTTTT
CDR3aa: CAGGSPNTGELFF

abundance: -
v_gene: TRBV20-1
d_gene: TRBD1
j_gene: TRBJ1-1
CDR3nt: TGCAGTGCTAGACAGGGGGCTGAAGCTTTCTTT
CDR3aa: CSARQGAEAFF

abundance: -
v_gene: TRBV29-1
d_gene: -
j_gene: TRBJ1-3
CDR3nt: TGCAGCGTTGTACAGGGAACAAACACCATATATTTT
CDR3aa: CSVVQGTNTIYF

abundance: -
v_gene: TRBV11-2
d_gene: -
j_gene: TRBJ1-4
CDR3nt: TGTGCCAGCAGCGTGAGCCGGGATAATAGTGAAAAACTGTTTTTT
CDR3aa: CASSVSRDNSEKLFF

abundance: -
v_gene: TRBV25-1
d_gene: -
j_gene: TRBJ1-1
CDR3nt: TGTGCCAGCAGGGGGACAAACACTGAAGCTTTCTTT
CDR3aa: CASRGTNTEAFF

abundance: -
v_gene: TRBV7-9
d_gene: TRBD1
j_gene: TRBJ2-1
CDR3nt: TGTGCCAGCAGCTCAGGGCAGGGGGCCTACAATGAGCAGTTCTTC
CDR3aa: CASSSGQGAYNEQFF

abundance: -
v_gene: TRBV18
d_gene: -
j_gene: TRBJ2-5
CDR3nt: TGTGCCAGCTCACCACCGTCCCAGTCGCAAGAGACCCAGTACTTC
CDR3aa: CASSPPSQSQETQYF

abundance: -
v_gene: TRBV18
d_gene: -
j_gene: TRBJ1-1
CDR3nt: TGTGCCAGCTCATCGATCGTGGGCACTGAAGCTTTCTTT
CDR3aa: CASSSIVGTEAFF

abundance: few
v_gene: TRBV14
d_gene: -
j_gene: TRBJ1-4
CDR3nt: TGTGCCAGCAGCCAGAGGGCCGGCGGCGGTAATGAAAAACTGTTTTTT
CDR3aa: CASSQRAGGGNEKLFF

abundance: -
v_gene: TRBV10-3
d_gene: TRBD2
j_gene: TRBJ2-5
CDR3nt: TGTGCCATCAGTGGTGATAGCGGGGAAGAGACCCAGTACTTC
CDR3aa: CAISGDSGEETQYF

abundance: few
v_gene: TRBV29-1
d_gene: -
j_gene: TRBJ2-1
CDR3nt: TGCAGCGTCCAGCGGAGCAATGAGCAGTTCTTC
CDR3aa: CSVQRSNEQFF

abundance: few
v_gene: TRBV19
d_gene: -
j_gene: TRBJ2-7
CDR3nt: TGTGCCAGTAGTATCCGGGACTACGAGCAGTACTTC
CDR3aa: CASSIRDYEQYF

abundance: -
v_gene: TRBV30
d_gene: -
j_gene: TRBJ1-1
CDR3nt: TGTGCCTGGAGTGCTTGGGGTTACACTGAAGCTTTCTTT
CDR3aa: CAWSAWGYTEAFF

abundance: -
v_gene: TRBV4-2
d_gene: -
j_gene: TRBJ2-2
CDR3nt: TGTGCCAGCAGCCAAGGCGGTTACGAGACCGGGGAGCTGTTTTTT
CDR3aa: CASSQGGYETGELFF

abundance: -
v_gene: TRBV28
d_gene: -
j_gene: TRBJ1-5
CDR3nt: TGTGCCAGCACCCGGGGAGGGGCCGATCAGCCCCAGCATTTT
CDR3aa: CASTRGGADQPQHF

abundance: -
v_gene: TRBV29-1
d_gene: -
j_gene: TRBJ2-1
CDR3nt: TGCAGCTCATTTAGTTCTAGGAGGAACAATGAGCAGTTCTTC
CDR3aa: CSSFSSRRNNEQFF

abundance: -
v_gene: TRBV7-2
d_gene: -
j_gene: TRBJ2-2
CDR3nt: TGTGCCAGCAGCCTTGGGGTAGAAGCCGGGGAGCTGTTTTTT
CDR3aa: CASSLGVEAGELFF

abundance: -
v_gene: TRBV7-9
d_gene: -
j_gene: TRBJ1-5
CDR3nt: TGTGCCAGCAGCTTAGGGTCTCAGCCCCAGCATTTT
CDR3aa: CASSLGSQPQHF

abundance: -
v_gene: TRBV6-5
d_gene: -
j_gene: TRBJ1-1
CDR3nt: TGTGCCAGCAGTCGTGGGCCCATCACTGAAGCTTTCTTT
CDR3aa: CASSRGPITEAFF

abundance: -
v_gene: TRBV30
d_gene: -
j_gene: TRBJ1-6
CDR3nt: TGTGCCTGGAGGCTGGGACGGAAAAATTCACCCCTCCACTTT
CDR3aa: CAWRLGRKNSPLHF

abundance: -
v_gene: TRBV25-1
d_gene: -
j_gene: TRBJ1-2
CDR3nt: TGTGCCAGCAGTGGAGTCGGGGGCGCCGGTGCTGGCTACACCTTC
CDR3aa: CASSGVGGAGAGYTF

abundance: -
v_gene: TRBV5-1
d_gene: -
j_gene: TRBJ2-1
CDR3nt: TGCGCCAGCAGCTTGTCGCAGACTCAGGGGAATGAGCAGTTCTTC
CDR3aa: CASSLSQTQGNEQFF

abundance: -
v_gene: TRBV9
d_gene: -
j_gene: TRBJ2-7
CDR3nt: TGTGCCAGCAACCCTCGGGGGAGTCCCTACGAGCAGTACTTC
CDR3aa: CASNPRGSPYEQYF

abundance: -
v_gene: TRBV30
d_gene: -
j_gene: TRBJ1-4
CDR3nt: TGTGCCTGGAGTATCAGGGGACACGCAACTAATGAAAAACTGTTTTTT
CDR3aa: CAWSIRGHATNEKLFF

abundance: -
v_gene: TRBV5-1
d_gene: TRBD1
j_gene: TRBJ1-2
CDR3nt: TGCGCCAGCAGCGGGGACAGTGGCTATGGCTACACCTTC
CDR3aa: CASSGDSGYGYTF

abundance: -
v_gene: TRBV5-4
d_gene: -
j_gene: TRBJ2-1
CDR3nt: TGTGCCAGCAGCTTGGCGGGGTCTAATGAGCAGTTCTTC
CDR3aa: CASSLAGSNEQFF

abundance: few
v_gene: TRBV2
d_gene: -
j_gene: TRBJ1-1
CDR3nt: TGTGCCAGCAGTGAGGCAGGGGCGAACACTGAAGCTTTCTTT
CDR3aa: CASSEAGANTEAFF

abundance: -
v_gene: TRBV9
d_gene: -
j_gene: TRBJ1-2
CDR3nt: TGTGCCAGCAGCGGCGGGACTTACTATGGCTACACCTTC
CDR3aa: CASSGGTYYGYTF

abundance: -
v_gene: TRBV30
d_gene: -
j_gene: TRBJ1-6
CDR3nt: TGTGCCTGGAGTATGATCAGGGGTAATTCACCCCTCCACTTT
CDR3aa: CAWSMIRGNSPLHF

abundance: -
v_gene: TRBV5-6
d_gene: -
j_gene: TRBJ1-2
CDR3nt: TGTGCCAGCAGCCTGGGACCAACCAGCCGCTATGGCTACACCTTC
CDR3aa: CASSLGPTSRYGYTF

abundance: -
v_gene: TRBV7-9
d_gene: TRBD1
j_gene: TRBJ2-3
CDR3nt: TGTGCCAGCAGCTTCGGCCTGAGGACAGGGTGGGGCACAGATACGCAGTATTTT
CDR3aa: CASSFGLRTGWGTDTQYF

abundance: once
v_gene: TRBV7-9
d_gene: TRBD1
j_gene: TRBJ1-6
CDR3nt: TGTGCCAGCAGCTCACAGGGGGGCGCGGGAAATTCACCCCTCCACTTT
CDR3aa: CASSSQGGAGNSPLHF

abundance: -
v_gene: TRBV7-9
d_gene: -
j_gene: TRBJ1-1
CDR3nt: TGTGCCTCAAACACGGACGACACTGAAGCTTTCTTT
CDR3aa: CASNTDDTEAFF

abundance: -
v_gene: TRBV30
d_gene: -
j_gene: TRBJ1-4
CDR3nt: TGTGCCTGGATGAACACAGAGGGAGGGCATGAAAAACTGTTTTTT
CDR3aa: CAWMNTEGGHEKLFF

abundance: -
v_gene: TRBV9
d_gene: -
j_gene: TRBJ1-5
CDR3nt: TGTGCCAGCAGCACCGAGGGGGGGCCTAATCAGCCCCAGCATTTT
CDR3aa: CASSTEGGPNQPQHF

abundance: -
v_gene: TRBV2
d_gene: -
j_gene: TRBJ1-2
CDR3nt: TGTGCCAGCAGGGTGACGTGGCTGGGCGGCTACACCTTC
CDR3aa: CASRVTWLGGYTF

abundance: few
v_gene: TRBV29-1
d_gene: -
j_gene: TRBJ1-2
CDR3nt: TGCAGCGCGGCTGCGGGTGGGGTCTTCAGCTTGGGCTACACCTTC
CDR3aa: CSAAAGGVFSLGYTF

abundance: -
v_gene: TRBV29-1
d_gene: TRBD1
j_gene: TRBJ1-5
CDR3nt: TGCAGCGTGGGTGAGGGGGCCGGCAATCAGCCCCAGCATTTT
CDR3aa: CSVGEGAGNQPQHF

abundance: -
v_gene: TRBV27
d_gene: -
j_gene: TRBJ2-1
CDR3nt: TGTGCCAGCAGTTTGACTAGCTCCTACAATGAGCAGTTCTTC
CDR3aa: CASSLTSSYNEQFF

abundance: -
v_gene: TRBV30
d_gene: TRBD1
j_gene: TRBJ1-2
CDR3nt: TGTGCCTGGAGTATCTCAGACAGGGCCTATGGCTACACCTTC
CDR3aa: CAWSISDRAYGYTF

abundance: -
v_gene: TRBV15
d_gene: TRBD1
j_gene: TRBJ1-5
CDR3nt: TGTGCCACCAGCAGAGAGTACCCGGGCAGGGGGAATCAGCCCCAGCATTTT
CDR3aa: CATSREYPGRGNQPQHF

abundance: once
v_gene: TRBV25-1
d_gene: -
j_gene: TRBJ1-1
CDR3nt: TGTGCCAGCAGTGCCGCTTTAGGGGACACTGAAGCTTTCTTT
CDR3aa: CASSAALGDTEAFF

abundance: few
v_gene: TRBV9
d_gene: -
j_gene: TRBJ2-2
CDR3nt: TGTGCCAGCAACACCTGGCCCAGTGACTCCGGGGAGCTGTTTTTT
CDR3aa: CASNTWPSDSGELFF

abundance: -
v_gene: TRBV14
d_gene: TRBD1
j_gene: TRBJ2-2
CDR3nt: TGTGCCAGCAGCCACCGTCAGGGGGTAAACACCGGGGAGCTGTTTTTT
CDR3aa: CASSHRQGVNTGELFF

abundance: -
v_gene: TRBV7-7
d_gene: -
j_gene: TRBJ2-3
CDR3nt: TGTGCTAGCAGCTTAGGATCGCGGGGAACGCAGTATTTT
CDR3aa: CASSLGSRGTQYF

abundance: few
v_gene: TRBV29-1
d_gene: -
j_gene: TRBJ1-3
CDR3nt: TGCAGCGTCCAGGGTTTCGGAAACACCATATATTTT
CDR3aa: CSVQGFGNTIYF

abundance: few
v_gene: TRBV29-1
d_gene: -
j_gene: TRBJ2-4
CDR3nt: TGCAGCGTGGGGGTCGTAGACAGATCAAACATTCAGTACTTC
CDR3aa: CSVGVVDRSNIQYF

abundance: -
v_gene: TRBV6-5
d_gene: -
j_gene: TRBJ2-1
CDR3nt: TGTGCCAGCAGTTACTCCAGGGGCAATGAGCAGTTCTTC
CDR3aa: CASSYSRGNEQFF

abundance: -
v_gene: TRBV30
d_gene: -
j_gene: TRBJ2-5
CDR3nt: TGTGCCTCAACTGGCCTTCTTGGGGGCGAGACCCAGTACTTC
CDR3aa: CASTGLLGGETQYF

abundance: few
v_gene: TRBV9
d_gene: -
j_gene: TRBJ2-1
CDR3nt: TGTGCCAGCAGCGTAACGGCCCAAGCCTACAATGAGCAGTTCTTC
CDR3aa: CASSVTAQAYNEQFF

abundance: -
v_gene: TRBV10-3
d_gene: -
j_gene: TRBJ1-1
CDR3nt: TGTGCCATCAGTGAGTCAAAGGGGTCCATGAACACTGAAGCTTTCTTT
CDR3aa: CAISESKGSMNTEAFF